This T cell receptor (beta chain) was found in a study of PD-L1 blockade in urothelial cancer. In the study overall: Blood-derived samples held a median about 130,000 T cells.

CDR3 length: 14 residues. From germline, CDR1 is MNHEY and CDR2 SMNVEV (reference sequence). Trimming cost V 5 bases and J 2 bases, with 9 bases left between them. PCRs each included synthetic TCR analog templates spiked in. Data came from immunoSEQ multiplex PCR; TCRdb stores just in-frame clones and leaves some out. The data contain about 24,000 clones, approximately 90% of them singletons. Sequenced here: PBMCs, sampled around atezolizumab (anti-PD-L1) treatment. The clonotype originates from a man in his fifties or sixties with urothelial cancer. The chain is built from TRBV27 and TRBJ2-2; a possible D gene is TRBD2 (5 bases). CDR3 coding DNA: TGTGCCAGCAGTCGCCGACTAAACACCGGGGAGCTGTTTTTT. Its translation is CASSRRLNTGELFF.